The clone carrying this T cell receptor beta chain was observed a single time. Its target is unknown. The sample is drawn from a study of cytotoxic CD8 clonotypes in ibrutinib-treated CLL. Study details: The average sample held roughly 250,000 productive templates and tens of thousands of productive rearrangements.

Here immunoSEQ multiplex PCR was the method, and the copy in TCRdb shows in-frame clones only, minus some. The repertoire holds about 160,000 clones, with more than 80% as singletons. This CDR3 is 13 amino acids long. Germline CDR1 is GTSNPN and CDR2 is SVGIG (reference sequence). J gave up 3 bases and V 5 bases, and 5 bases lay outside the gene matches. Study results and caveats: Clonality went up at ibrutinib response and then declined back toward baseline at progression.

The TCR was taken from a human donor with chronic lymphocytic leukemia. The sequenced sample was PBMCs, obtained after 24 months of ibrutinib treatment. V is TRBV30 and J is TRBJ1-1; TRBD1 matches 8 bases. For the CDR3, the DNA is TGTGCCTGGCTCAGGGGGCTTTACACTGAAGCTTTCTTT. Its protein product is CAWLRGLYTEAFF.